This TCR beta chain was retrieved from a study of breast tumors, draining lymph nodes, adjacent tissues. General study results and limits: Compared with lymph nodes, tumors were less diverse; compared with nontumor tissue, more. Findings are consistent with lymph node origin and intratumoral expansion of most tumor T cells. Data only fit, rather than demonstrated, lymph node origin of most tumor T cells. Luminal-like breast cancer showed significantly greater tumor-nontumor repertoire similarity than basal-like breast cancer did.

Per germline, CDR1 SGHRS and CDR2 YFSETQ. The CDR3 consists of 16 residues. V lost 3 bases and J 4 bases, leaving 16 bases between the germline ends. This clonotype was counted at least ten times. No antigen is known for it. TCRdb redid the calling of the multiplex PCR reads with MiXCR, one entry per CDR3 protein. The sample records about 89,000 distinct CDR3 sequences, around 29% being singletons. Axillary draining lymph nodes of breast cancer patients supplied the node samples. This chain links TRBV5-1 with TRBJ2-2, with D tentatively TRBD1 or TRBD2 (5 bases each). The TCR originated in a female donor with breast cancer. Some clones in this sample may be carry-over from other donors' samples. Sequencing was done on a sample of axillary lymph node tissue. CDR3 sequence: CASSSWQGRATGELFF. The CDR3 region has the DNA TGCGCCAGCAGCTCTTGGCAGGGACGTGCCACCGGGGAGCTGTTTTTT.